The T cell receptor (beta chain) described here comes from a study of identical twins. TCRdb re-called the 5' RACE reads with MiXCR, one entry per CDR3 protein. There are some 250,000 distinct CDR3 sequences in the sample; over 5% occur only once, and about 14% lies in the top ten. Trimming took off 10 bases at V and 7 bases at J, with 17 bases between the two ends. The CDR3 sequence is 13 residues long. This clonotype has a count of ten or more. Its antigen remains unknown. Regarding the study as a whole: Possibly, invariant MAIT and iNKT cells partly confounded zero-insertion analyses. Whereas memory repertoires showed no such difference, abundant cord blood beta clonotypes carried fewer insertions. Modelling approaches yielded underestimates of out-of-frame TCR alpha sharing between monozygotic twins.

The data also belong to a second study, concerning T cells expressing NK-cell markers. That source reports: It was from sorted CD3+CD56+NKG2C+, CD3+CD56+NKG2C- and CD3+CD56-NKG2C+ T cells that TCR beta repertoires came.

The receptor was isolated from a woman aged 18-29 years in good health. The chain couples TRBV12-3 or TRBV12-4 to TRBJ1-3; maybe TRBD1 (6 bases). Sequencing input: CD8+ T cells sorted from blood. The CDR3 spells CAIKGGGFNTIYF. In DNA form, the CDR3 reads TGTGCCATCAAGGGGGGAGGCTTCAACACCATATATTTT.